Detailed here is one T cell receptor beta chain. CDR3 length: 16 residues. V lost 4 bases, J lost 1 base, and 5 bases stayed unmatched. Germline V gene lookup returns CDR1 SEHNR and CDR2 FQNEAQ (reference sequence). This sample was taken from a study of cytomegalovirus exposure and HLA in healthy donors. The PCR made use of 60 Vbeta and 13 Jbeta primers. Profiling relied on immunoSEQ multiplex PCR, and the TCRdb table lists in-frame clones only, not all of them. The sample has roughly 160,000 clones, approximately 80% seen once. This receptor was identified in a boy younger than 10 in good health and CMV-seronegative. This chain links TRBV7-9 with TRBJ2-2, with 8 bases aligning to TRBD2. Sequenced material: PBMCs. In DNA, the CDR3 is TGTGCCAGCAGCTCGTCGGGGGGGGAGAACACCGGGGAGCTGTTTTTT. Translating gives CASSSSGGENTGELFF.